Listed below are T cell receptor gamma chains from one sample, sequenced in a study of Vδ1+ human thymocytes. TCRdb used CATT to re-call clones from the multiplex PCR reads. This sample has about 27,000 gamma-chain clones; 15% to 25% occur once, and the top ten carry 1.5% to 2%. The specimen sequenced was Vdelta1+ gamma-delta thymocytes from the thymus. The receptors shown here come from a boy in the first two years of life who had congenital heart surgery. Each CDR3 is given with its conserved first and last residue. For some rows the clone size is stated as once, few or many, or as a class when expanded; others skip it.

>TRGJ1/TRGJ2|13|few|TRGV2
TGTGCCACCTGGGACGGCCCCCAGAGAGAGAAACTCTTT
CATWDGPQREKLF
>TRGJ1/TRGJ2|14|-|TRGV2
TGTGCCACCTGGGACGGGCCGGAGTATTATAAGAAACTCTTT
CATWDGPEYYKKLF
>TRGJ1/TRGJ2|12|few|TRGV5
TGTGCCACCTGGGACAGGCCAGGTATGAAACTCTTT
CATWDRPGMKLF
>TRGJ1/TRGJ2|13|-|TRGV8
TGTGCCACCTGGGACGAGCATCCACCTAAGAAACTCTTT
CATWDEHPPKKLF
>TRGJ1/TRGJ2|9|few|TRGV9
TGTGCCTTGTGGGAGCCAAAACTCTTT
CALWEPKLF
>TRGJ1/TRGJ2|15|-|TRGV9
TGTGCCCTGTGGGAGGTGGAGCTGATGGATTATAAGAAACTCTTT
CALWEVELMDYKKLF
>TRGJ1/TRGJ2|13|few|TRGV5
TGTGCCACCTGGGACCGAGGTTATTATAAGAAACTCTTT
CATWDRGYYKKLF
>TRGJ1/TRGJ2|13|-|TRGV5
TGTGCCACCTGGATCGGGAATTATTATAAGAAACTCTTT
CATWIGNYYKKLF
>TRGJ1/TRGJ2|14|-|TRGV4
TGTGCCACCTGGGATGGCCTCTTGTGCTATAAGAAACTCTTT
CATWDGLLCYKKLF
>TRGJ1/TRGJ2|11|few|TRGV2
TGTGCCACCTGGGACGGGCCTTCGAAACTCTTT
CATWDGPSKLF
>TRGJ1/TRGJ2|14|-|TRGV5
TGTGCCACCTGGGACGTCCCGAATTATTATAAGAAACTCTTT
CATWDVPNYYKKLF
>TRGJ1/TRGJ2|17|-|TRGV4
TGTGCCACCTGGGATGGGCCAAGTAGTCTTAGGGGTTATAAGAAACTCTTT
CATWDGPSSLRGYKKLF
>TRGJ1/TRGJ2|15|few|TRGV9
TGTGCCTTGTGGGAGGTTACCCTTTGGGGATATAAGAAACTCTTT
CALWEVTLWGYKKLF
>TRGJ1/TRGJ2|14|few|TRGV9
TGTGCCTTGTGGGAGGTGCCTTCATATTATAAGAAACTCTTT
CALWEVPSYYKKLF
>TRGJ1/TRGJ2|15|-|TRGV2
TGTGCCACCTGGGACGGGCCCCAGAATTATTATAAGAAACTCTTT
CATWDGPQNYYKKLF
>TRGJ1/TRGJ2|15|few|TRGV9
TGTGCCTTGTGGGAGGCTGAGTTAGATTATTATAAGAAACTCTTT
CALWEAELDYYKKLF
>TRGJP2|16|once|TRGV5
TGTGCCACCTGGGACAGGCGGGAAGGGAGTGATTGGATCAAGACGTTT
CATWDRREGSDWIKTF
>TRGJP2|14|few|TRGV4
TGTGCCACCTGGGACGGGCGGGACTCGGGGATCAAGACGTTT
CATWDGRDSGIKTF
>TRGJP2|14|few|TRGV4
TGTGCCACCTGGGATATTAGTAGTGATTGGATCAAGACGTTT
CATWDISSDWIKTF
>TRGJ1/TRGJ2|11|-|TRGV3
TGTGCCACCTGGGACCTCTATAAGAAACTCTTT
CATWDLYKKLF
>TRGJ1/TRGJ2|14|medium-sized|TRGV4
TGTGCCACCTGGGATGGGCCGAATTATTATAAGAAACTCTTT
CATWDGPNYYKKLF
>TRGJ1/TRGJ2|14|-|TRGV5
TGTGCCACCTGGGACAAAACGAATTATTATAAGAAACTCTTT
CATWDKTNYYKKLF
>TRGJ1/TRGJ2|15|few|TRGV5
TGTGCCACCTGGGACAGGCTGAGGAATTATTATAAGAAACTCTTT
CATWDRLRNYYKKLF
>TRGJ1/TRGJ2|14|few|TRGV5
TGTGCCACCTGGGACAGGCAGAGCAATTATAAGAAACTCTTT
CATWDRQSNYKKLF
>TRGJ1/TRGJ2|15|-|TRGV4
TGTGCCACCTGGGCCCCACCTGAAGGCCATTATAAGAAACTCTTT
CATWAPPEGHYKKLF
>TRGJ1/TRGJ2|11|few|TRGV8
TGTGCCACCTGGGATAAGACTAAGAAACTCTTT
CATWDKTKKLF
>TRGJ1/TRGJ2|13|-|TRGV5
TGTGCCACCTGGGACAGGCCCAAGGGCGAGAAACTCTTT
CATWDRPKGEKLF
>TRGJ1/TRGJ2|13|-|TRGV2
TGTGCCACCTGGGACGGGCAGTTTTATAAGAAACTCTTT
CATWDGQFYKKLF
>TRGJ1/TRGJ2|14|few|TRGV5
TGTGCCACCTGGGTCGCCCCCGAATTTTATAAGAAACTCTTT
CATWVAPEFYKKLF
>TRGJ1/TRGJ2|16|-|TRGV9
TGTGCCTTGTGGGATACCTACACCCACAATTATTATAAGAAACTCTTT
CALWDTYTHNYYKKLF
>TRGJ1/TRGJ2|13|few|TRGV2
TGTGCCACCTGGGACCGACTTTATTATAAGAAACTCTTT
CATWDRLYYKKLF
>TRGJ1/TRGJ2|15|-|TRGV3
TGTGCCACCTGGGACGGGCCGGGGGGCTTTCGGAAGAAACTCTTT
CATWDGPGGFRKKLF
>TRGJP2|18|-|TRGV5
TGTGCCACCTGGGACAGGCCGGGTCCCTTTAGGAGTGATTGGATCAAGACGTTT
CATWDRPGPFRSDWIKTF
>TRGJ1/TRGJ2|16|few|TRGV3
TGTGCCACCTGGGACAGGGCTAGTGGGAGTGATTATAAGAAACTCTTT
CATWDRASGSDYKKLF
>TRGJP2|15|few|TRGV4
TGTGCCACCTGGGACCCGGGCACCAGTGATTGGATCAAGACGTTT
CATWDPGTSDWIKTF
>TRGJ1/TRGJ2|14|-|TRGV9
TGTGCCTTGTGGGAGGTGGTGGTCTATTATAAGAAACTCTTT
CALWEVVVYYKKLF
>TRGJ1/TRGJ2|14|-|TRGV3
TGTGCCACCTGGGACAGGCATTTTTTGTATAAGAAACTCTTT
CATWDRHFLYKKLF
>TRGJ1/TRGJ2|14|few|TRGV4
TGTGCCACCTTCCAAGGTCAGGCTTATTATAAGAAACTCTTT
CATFQGQAYYKKLF
>TRGJP2|14|-|TRGV8
TGTGCCACCTGGGATACAAGTAGTGATTGGATCAAGACGTTT
CATWDTSSDWIKTF
>TRGJ1/TRGJ2|14|few|TRGV3
TGTGCCACCTGGGTCACAGCCGGGGATTATAAGAAACTCTTT
CATWVTAGDYKKLF
>TRGJ1/TRGJ2|16|-|TRGV5
TGTGCCACCTGGGACGGCCCGCAGACGGCCTATTATAAGAAACTCTTT
CATWDGPQTAYYKKLF
>TRGJ1/TRGJ2|12|-|TRGV8
TGTGCCACCTGGACCAACTGTTATAAGAAACTCTTT
CATWTNCYKKLF
>TRGJ1/TRGJ2|12|few|TRGV9
TGTGCCTTGTGGGAGGTCCAGAGGAGGAAACTCTTT
CALWEVQRRKLF
>TRGJ1/TRGJ2|14|once|TRGV9
TGTGCCTTGTGGGAGGAACGGACTTATTATAAGAAACTCTTT
CALWEERTYYKKLF
>TRGJ1/TRGJ2|13|few|TRGV3
TGTGCCACCTGGGACAGGCCCACCTATAAGAAACTCTTT
CATWDRPTYKKLF